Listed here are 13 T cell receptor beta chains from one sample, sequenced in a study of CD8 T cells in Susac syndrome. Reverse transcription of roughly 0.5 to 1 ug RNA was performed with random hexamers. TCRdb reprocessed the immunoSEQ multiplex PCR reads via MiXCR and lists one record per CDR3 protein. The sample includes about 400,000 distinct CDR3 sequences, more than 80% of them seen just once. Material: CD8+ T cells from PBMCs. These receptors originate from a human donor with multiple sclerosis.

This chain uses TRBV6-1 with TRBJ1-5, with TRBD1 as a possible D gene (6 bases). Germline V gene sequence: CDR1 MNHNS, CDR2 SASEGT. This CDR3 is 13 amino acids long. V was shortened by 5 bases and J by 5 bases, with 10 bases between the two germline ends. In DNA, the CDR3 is TGTGCCAGCAGTTCCAGGGGAGATCAGCCCCAGCATTTT. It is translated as CASSSRGDQPQHF.

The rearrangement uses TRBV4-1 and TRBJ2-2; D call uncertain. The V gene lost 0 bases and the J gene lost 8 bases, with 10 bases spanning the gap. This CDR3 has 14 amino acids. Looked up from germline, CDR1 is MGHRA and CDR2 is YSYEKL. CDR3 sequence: CASSQDGSTGELFF. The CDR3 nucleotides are TGCGCCAGCAGCCAAGATGGCTCGACAGGGGAGCTGTTTTTT.

CDR3 DNA: TGTGCCACCAGCAGAGATTTGGAAGACAGTCTTGAAGCTTTCTTT. Its translation is CATSRDLEDSLEAFF. The chain joins TRBV15 to TRBJ1-1, with D tentatively TRBD1 (5 bases). V lost 0 bases and J 7 bases, leaving 15 bases between the germline ends. CDR3 length equals 15 residues. Germline V CDR1 and CDR2: LNHNV, YYDKDF (reference sequence).

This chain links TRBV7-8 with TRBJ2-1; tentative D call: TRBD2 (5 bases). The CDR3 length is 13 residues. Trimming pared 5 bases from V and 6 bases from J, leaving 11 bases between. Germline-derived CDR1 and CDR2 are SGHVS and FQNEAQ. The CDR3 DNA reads TGTGCCAGCAGCCTGCGGGTCAGCAATGAGCAGTTCTTC. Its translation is CASSLRVSNEQFF.

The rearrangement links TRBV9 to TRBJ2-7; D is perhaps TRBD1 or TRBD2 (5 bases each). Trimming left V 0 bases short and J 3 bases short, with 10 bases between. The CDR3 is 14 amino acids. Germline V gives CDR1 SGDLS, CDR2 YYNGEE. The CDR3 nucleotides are TGTGCCAGCAGCGTAGGGGGGATGGGCTACGAGCAGTACTTC. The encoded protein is CASSVGGMGYEQYF.

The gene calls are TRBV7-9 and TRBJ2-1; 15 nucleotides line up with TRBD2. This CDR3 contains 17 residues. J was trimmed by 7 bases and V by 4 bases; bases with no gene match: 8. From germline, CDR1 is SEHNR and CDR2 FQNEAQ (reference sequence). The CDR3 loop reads CASSWGTSGRSWNEQFF. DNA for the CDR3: TGTGCCAGCAGCTGGGGGACTAGCGGGAGGAGTTGGAATGAGCAGTTCTTC.

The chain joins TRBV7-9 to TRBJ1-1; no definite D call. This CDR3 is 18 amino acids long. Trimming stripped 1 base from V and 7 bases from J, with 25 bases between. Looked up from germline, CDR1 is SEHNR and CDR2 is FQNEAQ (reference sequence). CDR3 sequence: CASSLGLEGGLERGEAFF. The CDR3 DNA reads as TGTGCCAGCAGCTTAGGTTTAGAGGGAGGTCTGGAAAGAGGTGAAGCTTTCTTT. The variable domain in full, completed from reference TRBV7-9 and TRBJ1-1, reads DTGVSQNPRHKITKRGQNVTFRCDPISEHNRLYWYRQTLGQGPEFLTYFQNEAQLEKSRLLSDRFSAERPKGSFSTLEIQRTEQGDSAMYLCASSLGLEGGLERGEAFFGQGTRLTVV.

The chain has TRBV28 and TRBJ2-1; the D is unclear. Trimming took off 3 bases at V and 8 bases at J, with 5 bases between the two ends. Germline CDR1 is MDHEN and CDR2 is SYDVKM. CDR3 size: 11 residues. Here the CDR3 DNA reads TGTGCCAGCAGTTTTACCGATGAGCAGTTCTTC. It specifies CASSFTDEQFF. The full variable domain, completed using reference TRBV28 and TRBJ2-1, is DVKVTQSSRYLVKRTGEKVFLECVQDMDHENMFWYRQDPGLGLRLIYFSYDVKMKEKGDIPEGYSVSREKKERFSLILESASTNQTSMYLCASSFTDEQFFGPGTRLTVL.

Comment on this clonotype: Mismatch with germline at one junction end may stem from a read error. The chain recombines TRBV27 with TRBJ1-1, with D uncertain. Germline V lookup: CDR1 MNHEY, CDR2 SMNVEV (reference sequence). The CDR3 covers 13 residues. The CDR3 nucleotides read TGCGCCAGCAGTTTGATGGAGAACACTGAAGCTTTCTTT. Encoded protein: CASSLMENTEAFF.

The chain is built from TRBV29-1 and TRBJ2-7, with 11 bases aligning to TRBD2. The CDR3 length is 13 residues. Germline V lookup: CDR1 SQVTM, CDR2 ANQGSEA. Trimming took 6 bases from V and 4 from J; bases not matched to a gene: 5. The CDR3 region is CSVGTSGKYEQYF. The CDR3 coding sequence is TGCAGCGTCGGGACTAGCGGAAAGTACGAGCAGTACTTC.

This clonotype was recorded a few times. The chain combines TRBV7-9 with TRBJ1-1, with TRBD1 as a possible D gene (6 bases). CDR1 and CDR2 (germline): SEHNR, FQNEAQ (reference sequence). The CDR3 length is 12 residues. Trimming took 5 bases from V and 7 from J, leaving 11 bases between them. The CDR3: CASSLDRIEAFF. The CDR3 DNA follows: TGTGCCAGCAGCCTCGACAGGATTGAAGCTTTCTTT.

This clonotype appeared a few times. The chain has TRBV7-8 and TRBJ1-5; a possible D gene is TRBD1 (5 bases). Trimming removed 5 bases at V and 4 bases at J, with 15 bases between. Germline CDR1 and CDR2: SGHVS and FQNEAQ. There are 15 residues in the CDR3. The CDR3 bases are TGTGCCAGCAGCCGGGGGACGGGAATTAATCAGCCCCAGCATTTT. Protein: CASSRGTGINQPQHF.

The CDR3: CAWRGSTNEQFF. In DNA, the CDR3 is TGTGCCTGGAGGGGGTCTACCAATGAGCAGTTCTTC. The gene calls are TRBV30 and TRBJ2-1; D unclear. Trimming cost V 3 bases and J 6 bases, with 9 bases left between them. CDR1 is GTSNPN and CDR2 is SVGIG in the germline V gene (reference sequence). This CDR3 is built from 12 residues. Looking up the rest from reference TRBV30 and TRBJ2-1 gives the full variable domain: SQTIHQWPATLVQPVGSPLSLECTVEGTSNPNLYWYRQAAGRGLQLLFYSVGIGQISSEVPQNLSASRPQDRQFILSSKKLLLSDSGFYLCAWRGSTNEQFFGPGTRLTVL.